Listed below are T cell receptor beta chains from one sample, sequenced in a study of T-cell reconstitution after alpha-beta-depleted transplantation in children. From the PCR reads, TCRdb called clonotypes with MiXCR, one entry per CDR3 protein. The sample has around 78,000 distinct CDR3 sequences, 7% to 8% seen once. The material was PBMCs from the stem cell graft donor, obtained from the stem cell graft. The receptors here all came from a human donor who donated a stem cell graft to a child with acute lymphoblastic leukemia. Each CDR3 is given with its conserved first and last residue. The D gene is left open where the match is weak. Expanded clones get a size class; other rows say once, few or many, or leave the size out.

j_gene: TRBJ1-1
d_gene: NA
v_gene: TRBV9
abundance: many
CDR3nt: TGTGCCAGCAGCGTAGACCTCCCGCAGGGAATTCGCACTGAAGCTTTCTTT
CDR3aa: CASSVDLPQGIRTEAFF

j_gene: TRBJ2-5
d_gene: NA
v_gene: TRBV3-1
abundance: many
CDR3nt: TGTGCCAGCAGCCAAGAGTTTTCGAAAGAGACCCAGTACTTC
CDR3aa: CASSQEFSKETQYF

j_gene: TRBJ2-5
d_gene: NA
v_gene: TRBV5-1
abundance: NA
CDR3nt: TGCGCCAGCAGCTTTGGACAGCCCCAAGAGACCCAGTACTTC
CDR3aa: CASSFGQPQETQYF

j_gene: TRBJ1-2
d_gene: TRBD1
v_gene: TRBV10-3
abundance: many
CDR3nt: TGTGCCATCAGTGGACAGGGAGTCTATGGCTACACCTTC
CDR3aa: CAISGQGVYGYTF

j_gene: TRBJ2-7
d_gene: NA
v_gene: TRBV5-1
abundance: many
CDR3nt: TGCGCCAGCAGCGGACCCAGGGGGGGCGAGCAGTACTTC
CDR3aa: CASSGPRGGEQYF

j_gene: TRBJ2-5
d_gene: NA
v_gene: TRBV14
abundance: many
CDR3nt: TGTGCCAGCAGCCAAGATCTAGGAGCCCAAGAGACCCAGTACTTC
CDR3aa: CASSQDLGAQETQYF

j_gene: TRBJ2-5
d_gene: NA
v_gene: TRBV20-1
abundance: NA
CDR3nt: TGCAGTGCCAGATCGGGGGGCCCACAAGAGACCCAGTACTTC
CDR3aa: CSARSGGPQETQYF

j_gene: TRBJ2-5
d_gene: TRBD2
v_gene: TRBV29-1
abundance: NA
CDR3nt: TGCAGCGTTGTACGGAGCGGGGGAGAGACCCAGTACTTC
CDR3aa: CSVVRSGGETQYF

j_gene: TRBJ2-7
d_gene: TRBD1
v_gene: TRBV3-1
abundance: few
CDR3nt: TGTGCCAGCAGCCAAGGACAGGGGAGGTACGAGCAGTACTTC
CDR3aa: CASSQGQGRYEQYF

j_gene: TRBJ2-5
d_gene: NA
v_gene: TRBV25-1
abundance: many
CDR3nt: TGTGCCAGCAGTGACCAAGGGAGAGGTCTCCAAGAGACCCAGTACTTC
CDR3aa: CASSDQGRGLQETQYF

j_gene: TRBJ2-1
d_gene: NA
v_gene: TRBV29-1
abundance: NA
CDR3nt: TGCAGCGTTGAAGGAACGGGAGCCTACAATGAGCAGTTCTTC
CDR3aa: CSVEGTGAYNEQFF

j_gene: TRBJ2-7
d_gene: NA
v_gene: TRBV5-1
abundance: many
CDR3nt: TGCGCCAGCAGCTTGGGGTCACTCGCCAACTACGAGCAGTACTTC
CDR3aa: CASSLGSLANYEQYF

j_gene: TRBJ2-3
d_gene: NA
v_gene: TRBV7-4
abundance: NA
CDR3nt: TGTGCCAGCAGCTTAGGCAAGACAGGAGGGATAGTAACAGATACGCAGTATTTT
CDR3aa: CASSLGKTGGIVTDTQYF

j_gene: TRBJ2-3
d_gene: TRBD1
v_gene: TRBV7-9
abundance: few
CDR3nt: TGTGCCAGCAGTTTTACACCGGGACAGGGGGCAGATACGCAGTATTTT
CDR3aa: CASSFTPGQGADTQYF

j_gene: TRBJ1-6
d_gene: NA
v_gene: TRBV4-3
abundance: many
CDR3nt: TGCGCCAGCAGCCAGGGTGGAGGGAATTCACCCCTCCACTTT
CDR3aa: CASSQGGGNSPLHF